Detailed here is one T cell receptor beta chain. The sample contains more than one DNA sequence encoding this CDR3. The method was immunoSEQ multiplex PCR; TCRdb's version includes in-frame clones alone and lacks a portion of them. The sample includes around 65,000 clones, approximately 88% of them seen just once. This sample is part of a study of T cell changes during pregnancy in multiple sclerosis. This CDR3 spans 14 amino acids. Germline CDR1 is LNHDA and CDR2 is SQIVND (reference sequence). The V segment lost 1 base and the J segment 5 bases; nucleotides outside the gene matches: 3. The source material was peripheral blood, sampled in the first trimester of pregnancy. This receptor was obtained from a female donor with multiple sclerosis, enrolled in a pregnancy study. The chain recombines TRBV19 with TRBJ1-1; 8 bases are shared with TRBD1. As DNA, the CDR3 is TGTGCCAGTAGTATAGTGCAGGGGGCGACTGAAGCTTTCTTT. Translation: CASSIVQGATEAFF.